This T cell receptor (beta chain) is from a study of T cells in Graves' hyperthyroidism and ophthalmopathy. Study-level background: Before any treatment, at initial diagnosis, peripheral blood was collected.

The germline V gene has CDR1 SQVTM and CDR2 ANQGSEA. Losses at the gene ends were 5 bases for V and 6 bases for J; bases not matched to a gene: 11. The CDR3 runs 14 residues. Uncontrolled infection, other autoimmune disease, pregnancy or lactation barred patients from enrollment. This clonotype occurred a few times. Its antigen is as yet unknown. Points from the study as a whole: Peripheral blood also featured most of the thyroid clonotypes expanded above 0.001.

RNA transcripts were the template for amplifying TCR beta CDR3 regions. The TCR CDR3 first-round RT-PCR relied on the HTBI primer set. Each CDR3 protein gets one entry after TCRdb re-called the multiplex PCR reads with MiXCR. Of around 700,000 distinct CDR3 sequences in the sample, roughly 20% were seen once. The genes are TRBV29-1 and TRBJ1-2; 8 bases fit TRBD1. The material sequenced was blood. The clonotype originates from a woman between 50 and 59 years old with Graves' hyperthyroidism that later progressed to Graves' ophthalmopathy. CDR3 nucleotide sequence: TGCAGCGTTCGAGTGTCAGGGGGCGACCATGGCTACACCTTC. Translating it yields CSVRVSGGDHGYTF.